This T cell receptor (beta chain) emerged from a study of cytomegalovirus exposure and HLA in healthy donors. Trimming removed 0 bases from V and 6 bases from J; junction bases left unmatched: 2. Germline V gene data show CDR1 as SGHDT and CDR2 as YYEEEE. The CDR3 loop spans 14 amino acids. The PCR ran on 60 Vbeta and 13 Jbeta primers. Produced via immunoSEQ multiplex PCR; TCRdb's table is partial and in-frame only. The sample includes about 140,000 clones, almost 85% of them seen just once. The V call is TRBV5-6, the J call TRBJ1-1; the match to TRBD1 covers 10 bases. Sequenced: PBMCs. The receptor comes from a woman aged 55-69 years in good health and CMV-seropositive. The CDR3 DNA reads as TGTGCCAGCAGCTTGGGGGACAGGGGTTCTGAAGCTTTCTTT. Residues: CASSLGDRGSEAFF.